This T cell receptor (beta chain) was recovered during a study of T cell repertoires in cytomegalovirus infection. Trimming removed 1 base from V and 2 bases from J, with 6 bases in between. The CDR3 loop spans 14 amino acids. Germline CDR1 and CDR2: SGHTA and FQGNSA. TCRdb re-called the reads through MiXCR, storing one row per CDR3 protein. The sample consists of around 430,000 distinct CDR3 sequences, roughly 46% of them appearing once. At least ten counts were recorded for this clonotype. Its antigen is still unknown. This sequence was found in a human donor in good health (CMV status not recorded). Some clones in this sample may be carry-over from other donors' samples. The starting material was cultured PBMCs, obtained from culture after CMV antigen stimulation. The chain uses TRBV7-2 and TRBJ2-4, with unresolved D. This CDR3 is CASSLGGSKNIQYF. Here the CDR3 DNA reads TGTGCCAGCAGCTTAGGGGGATCCAAAAACATTCAGTACTTC.